This TCR beta chain was captured by sequencing in a study of Graves' ophthalmopathy and Graves' hyperthyroidism. Study observations and caveats: The model predicted progression of ophthalmopathy with a sensitivity of about 68%, and its specificity was about 76%. Between ophthalmopathy and stable hyperthyroidism, a 13-signature model drew a separation with 87.88% sensitivity and roughly 78% specificity.

This clonotype occurred many times. Antigen unknown. Amplification targeted the TCR beta CDR3 regions, with RNA transcripts as the source material. HTBI primers served in a first-round RT-PCR, which a second-round multiplex PCR followed. A single record per CDR3 protein comes from TCRdb applying MiXCR to the multiplex PCR reads. The table has about 740,000 distinct CDR3 sequences, roughly two fifths seen once. Germline V gene sequence: CDR1 LNHDA, CDR2 SQIVND (reference sequence). This CDR3 spans 14 amino acids. V shed 3 bases and J shed 7 bases, with 10 bases lying between them. J is TRBJ1-6 and V is TRBV19; D not resolved. The sequence derives from an adult man with Graves' ophthalmopathy. Input material: peripheral blood. CDR3 loop: CASSIPPRNSPLHF. Written as DNA, the CDR3 is TGTGCCAGTAGTATTCCACCGCGGAATTCACCCCTCCACTTT.